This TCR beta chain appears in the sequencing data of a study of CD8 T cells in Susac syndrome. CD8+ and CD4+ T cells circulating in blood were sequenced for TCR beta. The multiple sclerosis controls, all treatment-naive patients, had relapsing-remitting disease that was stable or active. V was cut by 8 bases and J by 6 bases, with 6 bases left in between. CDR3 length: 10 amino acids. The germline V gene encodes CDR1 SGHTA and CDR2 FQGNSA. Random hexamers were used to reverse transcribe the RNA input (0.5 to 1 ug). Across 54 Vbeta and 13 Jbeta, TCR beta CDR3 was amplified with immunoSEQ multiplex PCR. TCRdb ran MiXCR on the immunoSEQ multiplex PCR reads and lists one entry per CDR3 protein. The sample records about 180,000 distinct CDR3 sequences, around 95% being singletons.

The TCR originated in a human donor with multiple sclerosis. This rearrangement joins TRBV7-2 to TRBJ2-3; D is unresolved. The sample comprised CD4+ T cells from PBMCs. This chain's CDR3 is CASSRDTQYF. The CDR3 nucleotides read TGTGCCAGCTCGCGGGATACGCAGTATTTT.